This is a list of T cell receptor beta chains from one sample in a study of blood T cell repertoires in COVID-19. Assay: immunoSEQ multiplex PCR; the TCRdb copy retains only in-frame clones and omits some. The table has about 170,000 clones, approximately 90% seen once. Material: PBMCs or T cells enriched from blood (not recorded which). The origin of the receptors is a woman younger than 30 who had recovered from COVID-19. The CDR3 runs from the conserved cysteine through the conserved F or W. A D gene is named only where the DNA matches it firmly. A row's size may be missing; if present it is once, few, many or a size class.

abundance	v_gene	j_gene	d_gene	CDR3aa	CDR3nt
few	TRBV19	TRBJ1-1	TRBD1	CATGQGRDTEAFF	TGTGCCACAGGACAGGGACGGGACACTGAAGCTTTCTTT
-	TRBV11-2	TRBJ2-3	TRBD1	CASSLGGQGTDTQYF	TGTGCCAGCAGCTTAGGGGGACAGGGCACAGATACGCAGTATTTT
-	TRBV3-1/TRBV3-2	TRBJ2-3	TRBD2	CASSQDPRGADTQYF	TGTGCCAGCAGCCAAGACCCACGGGGGGCAGATACGCAGTATTTT
once	TRBV6-1	TRBJ2-7	-	CASSESPGNYEQYF	TGTGCCAGCAGTGAATCTCCAGGGAACTACGAGCAGTACTTC
-	TRBV29-1	TRBJ2-7	-	CSVGGSYEQYF	TGCAGCGTTGGCGGCTCCTACGAGCAGTACTTC
-	TRBV28	TRBJ2-1	-	CASAGGRVWYNEQFF	TGTGCCAGCGCCGGGGGACGCGTTTGGTACAATGAGCAGTTCTTC
-	TRBV10-2	TRBJ2-7	-	CASSEWADPYEQYF	TGCGCCAGCAGTGAGTGGGCAGATCCCTACGAGCAGTACTTC
-	TRBV30	TRBJ1-6	TRBD1	CAWSGLFRDRGPYNSPLHF	TGTGCCTGGAGTGGCTTATTCCGGGACAGGGGCCCTTATAATTCACCCCTCCACTTT
-	TRBV3-1/TRBV3-2	TRBJ2-1	TRBD2	CASSLSGRRFF	TGTGCCAGCAGCCTTAGCGGGAGGAGGTTCTTC
-	TRBV6-5	TRBJ2-1	TRBD2	CASSASGSYEQFF	TGTGCCAGCTCGGCTAGCGGGAGTTATGAGCAGTTCTTC
few	TRBV2	TRBJ2-7	TRBD1	CASSTGAYEQYF	TGTGCCAGCAGTACAGGGGCCTACGAGCAGTACTTC
-	TRBV15	TRBJ1-3	-	CATSRTSSGNTIYF	TGTGCCACCAGCAGAACGAGCTCTGGAAACACCATATATTTT
-	TRBV11-1	TRBJ2-7	-	CASRSSVDAYEQYF	TGTGCCAGCAGAAGTAGCGTGGACGCCTACGAGCAGTACTTC
-	TRBV11-3	TRBJ2-2	TRBD2	CASSLGGGPGHGELFF	TGTGCCAGCAGCTTAGGGGGAGGGCCCGGTCACGGGGAGCTGTTTTTT
-	TRBV4-2	TRBJ2-1	TRBD2	CASSQVVTSGSNEQFF	TGTGCCAGCAGCCAAGTAGTAACTAGCGGTTCCAATGAGCAGTTCTTC
-	TRBV14	TRBJ1-1	-	CASSHTTGTGRAEAFF	TGTGCCAGCAGCCACACTACCGGGACGGGGAGGGCTGAAGCTTTCTTT
-	TRBV15	TRBJ1-2	-	CATSEWIGGYYGYTF	TGTGCCACCAGTGAGTGGATCGGGGGTTACTATGGCTACACCTTC
-	TRBV14	TRBJ1-2	-	CASSPPGSGGYTF	TGTGCCAGCAGCCCCCCTGGGTCGGGTGGCTACACCTTC
-	TRBV4-3	TRBJ1-5	-	CASSQDSRERQPQHF	TGCGCCAGCAGCCAAGATTCCAGAGAGCGTCAGCCCCAGCATTTT
once	TRBV25-1	TRBJ1-5	-	CASSGRGAAGNQPQHF	TGTGCCAGCAGTGGGCGGGGGGCAGCAGGCAATCAGCCCCAGCATTTT
once	TRBV12-3/TRBV12-4	TRBJ2-5	-	CASSYQETQYF	TGTGCCAGCAGTTATCAGGAGACCCAGTACTTC
-	TRBV28	TRBJ2-7	TRBD1	CASSLFRGFSYEQYF	TGTGCCAGCAGTTTATTCAGGGGGTTTTCCTACGAGCAGTACTTC
-	TRBV7-9	TRBJ1-6	-	CASIPTGAVGSPLHF	TGTGCCAGCATCCCGACAGGAGCGGTGGGTTCACCCCTCCACTTT
once	TRBV6-6	TRBJ2-2	-	CASKNTGLPGELFF	TGTGCCAGCAAGAACACAGGTTTGCCCGGGGAGCTGTTTTTT
-	TRBV15	TRBJ2-7	-	CATRTTVDAYEQYF	TGTGCCACCAGGACGACAGTCGACGCCTACGAGCAGTACTTC
-	TRBV9	TRBJ2-1	TRBD2	CASSGWSGSSFYNEQFF	TGTGCCAGCAGCGGATGGAGCGGGAGCTCTTTCTACAATGAGCAGTTCTTC
-	TRBV4-1	TRBJ2-6	TRBD1	CASSQGTGKASGANVLTF	TGCGCCAGCAGCCAGGGGACAGGGAAGGCCTCTGGGGCCAACGTCCTGACTTTC
once	TRBV15	TRBJ2-7	TRBD2	CATSRAWEGPTYEQYF	TGTGCCACCAGCCGGGCTTGGGAGGGACCGACCTACGAGCAGTACTTC
-	TRBV7-3	TRBJ2-3	TRBD2	CASSLTAGAGDTQYF	TGTGCCAGCAGCTTAACGGCGGGAGCTGGGGATACGCAGTATTTT
-	TRBV14	TRBJ2-3	TRBD1	CASSQDRGPDTQYF	TGTGCCAGCAGCCAGGACAGGGGGCCAGATACGCAGTATTTT
-	TRBV28	TRBJ1-5	-	CASSQGGVSNQPQHF	TGTGCCAGCAGTCAGGGTGGGGTCAGCAATCAGCCCCAGCATTTT
-	TRBV9	TRBJ1-4	-	CASSANLARPNEKLFF	TGTGCCAGCAGCGCTAACCTTGCCAGGCCCAATGAAAAACTGTTTTTT
once	TRBV18	TRBJ2-3	TRBD2	CASSPRTSGTDTQYF	TGTGCCAGCTCACCAAGGACTAGCGGCACAGATACGCAGTATTTT
-	TRBV27	TRBJ2-1	TRBD2	CASRLGLAGYNEQFF	TGTGCCAGCAGACTAGGACTAGCGGGGTACAATGAGCAGTTCTTC
-	TRBV27	TRBJ2-2	-	CASSPLFGGASGELFF	TGTGCCAGCAGTCCACTATTCGGGGGAGCGAGCGGGGAGCTGTTTTTT
-	TRBV28	TRBJ2-7	-	CASSLKLRVYEQYF	TGTGCCAGCAGTTTAAAACTCAGGGTCTACGAGCAGTACTTC
-	TRBV27	TRBJ1-1	-	CASSLLFGLNTEAFF	TGTGCCAGCAGTTTACTGTTCGGGTTGAACACTGAAGCTTTCTTT
-	TRBV6-4	TRBJ2-7	TRBD1	CASSEAPGQAYEQYF	TGTGCCAGCAGTGAGGCCCCGGGACAGGCCTACGAGCAGTACTTC
once	TRBV2	TRBJ2-7	TRBD1	CASSESGTGSLGTYEQYF	TGTGCCAGCAGTGAAAGTGGGACAGGGAGCTTGGGCACCTACGAGCAGTACTTC
-	TRBV4-1	TRBJ2-1	TRBD2	CASSQATSGRAWNEQFF	TGCGCCAGCAGCCAAGCCACTAGCGGGAGGGCATGGAATGAGCAGTTCTTC
-	TRBV27	TRBJ2-3	TRBD2	CASRDGAGGKADTQYF	TGTGCCAGCAGGGACGGAGCGGGAGGGAAGGCAGATACGCAGTATTTT
-	TRBV6-2/TRBV6-3	TRBJ2-5	TRBD1	CASSYYPGQVHF	TGTGCCAGCAGTTACTATCCGGGACAGGTACACTTC
once	TRBV30	TRBJ2-7	TRBD1	CAWRTLDRADEQYF	TGTGCCTGGAGGACCCTGGACAGGGCCGACGAGCAGTACTTC
-	TRBV3-1/TRBV3-2	TRBJ2-1	TRBD2	CASSHQGLAGVIWRGNEQFF	TGTGCCAGCAGCCACCAAGGACTAGCGGGAGTGATCTGGAGGGGCAATGAGCAGTTCTTC
-	TRBV12-3/TRBV12-4	TRBJ2-7	-	CASSEAYEQYF	TGTGCCAGCAGTGAGGCGTACGAGCAGTACTTC
-	TRBV4-1	TRBJ1-4	-	CASSQDPGRDEKLFF	TGCGCCAGCAGCCAAGATCCGGGGAGAGATGAAAAACTGTTTTTT
-	TRBV18	TRBJ1-1	-	CASSPLYRPGNTEAFF	TGTGCCAGCTCACCGTTATACCGGCCAGGTAACACTGAAGCTTTCTTT